The sample holds many counts of the clone carrying this TCR beta chain. As yet, its antigen is unknown. Original data processing: A distant-metastasis classifier for papillary thyroid cancer was built using CDR3 differences across clinicopathological groups. TCRdb re-processed the PCR reads through MiXCR. TCRdb, not the authors, supplied the V and J calls. The table includes 26,000 or so clones, more than 14% detected once. The CDR3 is 16 amino acids. Per the germline V gene, CDR1 is MGHRA and CDR2 is YSYEKL. Trimming took 1 base from V and 1 from J, leaving 14 bases between them. Ahead of thyroid surgery, no patient had received treatment of any kind. These data belong to a study of metastatic and nonmetastatic thyroid tumors. Overall study: Comparative analysis of repertoires was undertaken across blood and tumor or nodule tissue obtained from malignant and benign thyroid patients.

Broader study findings: For both blood and tumor, malignant thyroid tumors reportedly showed significantly higher TCR beta diversity than benign nodules did.

The chain carries TRBV4-1 and TRBJ2-7; D remains unclear. The material sequenced was blood. This sequence was found in a male donor with papillary thyroid cancer or a benign thyroid nodule (not recorded which). Some clones in this sample may be carry-over from other donors' samples. CDR3 sequence (DNA): TGCGCCAGCAGCCAAGGGTCTGGACGTAGGTCCTACGAGCAGTACTTC. Translation gives CASSQGSGRRSYEQYF.